Each of the 28 T cell receptor beta chains below was sequenced from the same sample in a study of shared clonotypes between healthy human individuals. TCRdb's copy holds only in-frame clones and misses some; the assay was immunoSEQ multiplex PCR. The repertoire holds more than 900,000 clones, with approximately 78% as singletons. The material sequenced was memory CD4+ T cells from PBMCs. Indicated subset: CD45RA-negative fraction. The origin of the receptors is a man younger than 30 in good health. Some clones in this sample may be carry-over from other donors' samples.

The chain uses TRBV27 and TRBJ2-2; D is possibly TRBD1 (6 bases). The CDR3 is 15 amino acids. V lost 4 bases and J lost 0, with 9 bases in between. Germline V gene sequence: CDR1 MNHEY, CDR2 SMNVEV (reference sequence). CDR3 residues: CASSSGTPNTGELFF. The CDR3 nucleotides read TGTGCCAGCAGTTCCGGGACACCGAACACCGGGGAGCTGTTTTTT.

The gene calls are TRBV5-1 and TRBJ1-5; D is uncertain. The germline V and J ends were trimmed by 0 bases and 2 bases, with 9 bases remaining between them. The length of the CDR3 is 15 residues. Germline V lookup: CDR1 SGHRS, CDR2 YFSETQ. CDR3 bases: TGCGCCAGCAGCTTGGGGATATCGGGCAATCAGCCCCAGCATTTT. As protein: CASSLGISGNQPQHF. Full variable domain (missing parts from reference TRBV5-1 and TRBJ1-5): KAGVTQTPRYLIKTRGQQVTLSCSPISGHRSVSWYQQTPGQGLQFLFEYFSETQRNKGNFPGRFSGRQFSNSRSEMNVSTLELGDSALYLCASSLGISGNQPQHFGDGTRLSIL.

The chain has TRBV7-3 and TRBJ2-7; D gene uncertain. Trimming took off 1 base at V and 3 bases at J, with 13 bases between the two ends. The CDR3 loop spans 15 amino acids. Germline lookup yields CDR1 SGHTA and CDR2 FQGTGA. The CDR3: CASSLSGYRDYEQYF. CDR3 bases: TGTGCCAGCAGCTTAAGCGGCTACAGAGACTACGAGCAGTACTTC.

The chain uses TRBV5-1 and TRBJ2-1; the D is unclear. CDR1 and CDR2 from the germline V gene are SGHRS and YFSETQ. This CDR3 has 14 amino acids. The ends were cut back, 0 bases at V and 1 base at J, with 5 bases in the middle. CDR3 bases: TGCGCCAGCAGCTTGGATGGGTCCTACAATGAGCAGTTCTTC. It yields the protein CASSLDGSYNEQFF.

The rearrangement joins TRBV18 to TRBJ2-7; D tentatively fits TRBD1 or TRBD2 (5 bases each). Germline CDR1 and CDR2: KGHSH and LQKENI. This CDR3 is 16 amino acids long. V lost 5 bases to trimming and J lost 2 bases, with 19 bases between them. This chain's CDR3 is CASSAWDGQLTYEQYF. CDR3 in DNA: TGTGCCAGCTCAGCTTGGGACGGCCAACTAACCTACGAGCAGTACTTC. Full variable domain (remainder filled in from reference TRBV18 and TRBJ2-7): NAGVMQNPRHLVRRRGQEARLRCSPMKGHSHVYWYRQLPEEGLKFMVYLQKENIIDESGMPKERFSAEFPKEGPSILRIQQVVRGDSAAYFCASSAWDGQLTYEQYFGPGTRLTVT.

The J gene is TRBJ2-2, the V gene TRBV9; TRBD2 aligns across 7 bases. The V and J ends lost 4 bases and 3 bases, in that order; junction bases with no gene match: 12. Germline-derived CDR1 and CDR2 are SGDLS and YYNGEE. The CDR3 covers 17 residues. CDR3 nucleotide sequence: TGTGCCAGCAGCCCTCACGGGGGGACGGCGGACACCGGGGAGCTGTTTTTT. Protein: CASSPHGGTADTGELFF.

CDR3 residues: CASSSQVLGEQFF. CDR3 bases: TGTGCCAGCAGCTCCCAAGTCCTGGGTGAGCAGTTCTTC. J is TRBJ2-1 and V is TRBV7-8; D not resolved. The CDR3 has 13 amino acids. Trimming left V 4 bases short and J 9 bases short, with 13 bases between. Germline V CDR1 and CDR2: SGHVS, FQNEAQ.

V is TRBV28 and J is TRBJ2-1; 7 positions match TRBD2. This CDR3 is built from 14 residues. In germline, CDR1 is MDHEN, CDR2 SYDVKM. V lost 2 bases and J lost 7; bases outside the gene matches: 5. CDR3 bases: TGTGCCAGCAGTTTAGCTGGACTAGGAAATGAGCAGTTCTTC. It codes for CASSLAGLGNEQFF.

The chain carries TRBV18 and TRBJ2-5; D is undetermined. The germline V gene encodes CDR1 KGHSH and CDR2 LQKENI. This CDR3 is built from 13 residues. The V end lost 4 bases, the J end lost 3 bases, and 9 bases lay between the germline ends. Written as DNA, the CDR3 is TGTGCCAGCTCACGGTCCTATGAAGAGACCCAGTACTTC. Protein sequence: CASSRSYEETQYF.

This clone was counted a few times. The chain recombines TRBV2 with TRBJ1-2, with D possibly matching TRBD1 (5 bases). The V gene lost 6 bases and the J gene lost 5 bases, with 13 bases spanning the gap. The CDR3 extends over 13 amino acids. The germline V gene encodes CDR1 SNHLY and CDR2 FYNNEI. The CDR3 DNA follows: TGTGCCAGCAGCCAAGACAGAAGTTATGGCTACACCTTC. As protein: CASSQDRSYGYTF.

This rearrangement joins TRBV7-8 to TRBJ1-2; unclear D gene. The V and J ends lost 6 bases and 2 bases respectively, with 10 bases between them. This CDR3 has 13 amino acids. In germline, CDR1 is SGHVS, CDR2 FQNEAQ. The CDR3 reads CASSPGSNYGYTF. In DNA, the CDR3 is TGTGCCAGCAGTCCTGGATCAAACTATGGCTACACCTTC.

This sequence joins TRBV5-1 and TRBJ2-7; 7 nucleotides align to TRBD1. From germline, CDR1 is SGHRS and CDR2 YFSETQ. The J segment lost 6 bases and the V segment lost 0 bases, leaving 6 bases of the junction unmatched. The CDR3 is 14 amino acids. CDR3 DNA: TGCGCCAGCAGCTTGGACAGGGGAGATCTCGAGCAGTACTTC. This translates into CASSLDRGDLEQYF.

V usage is TRBV28 and J usage is TRBJ1-1; 7 bases line up with TRBD1. CDR3 length equals 14 residues. Germline V gene lookup returns CDR1 MDHEN and CDR2 SYDVKM. The V and J ends lost 5 bases and 6 bases, in that order; junction bases with no gene match: 9. CDR3 loop: CASSPAGDSAEAFF. The CDR3, as DNA: TGTGCCAGCAGTCCCGCAGGGGACAGCGCTGAAGCTTTCTTT.

This clone was detected many times. The chain has TRBV10-3 and TRBJ2-7, with D perhaps TRBD2 (6 bases). CDR1 ENHRY and CDR2 SYGVKD come from the germline V gene. The V gene lost 0 bases and the J gene lost 6 bases, with 12 bases spanning the gap. The CDR3 extends over 14 amino acids. CDR3 amino acids: CAISESRELLEQYF. CDR3 coding DNA: TGTGCCATCAGTGAGTCACGGGAGCTGCTCGAGCAGTACTTC.

The V and J genes are TRBV9 and TRBJ2-5, with D possibly matching TRBD1 (5 bases). There are 14 residues in the CDR3. Germline CDR1 and CDR2: SGDLS and YYNGEE. Trimming stripped 3 bases from V and 7 bases from J, with 16 bases between. The DNA of the CDR3 is TGTGCCAGCAGCGCAGCCCCAGGGTTAGTGACCCAGTACTTC. This translates into CASSAAPGLVTQYF.

The CDR3: CASSLWFNEQFF. CDR3 bases: TGTGCCAGCTCACTGTGGTTCAATGAGCAGTTCTTC. The chain recombines TRBV5-4 with TRBJ2-1, with D uncertain. The CDR3 has 12 residues. Between the trimmed V and J ends, which lost 7 bases and 6 bases, there was a span of 11 bases. Germline assignment: CDR1 SGHNT and CDR2 YYREEE (reference sequence).

The chain has TRBV28 and TRBJ2-1, with 9 nucleotides matching TRBD1. The CDR3 runs 15 residues. V shed 3 bases and J 8 bases; nucleotides not matched to a gene: 8. Germline values: CDR1 MDHEN, CDR2 SYDVKM. The CDR3 sequence is CASSLPGTGKDEQFF. CDR3 coding DNA: TGTGCCAGCAGTTTGCCCGGGACAGGGAAAGATGAGCAGTTCTTC.

The chain has TRBV15 and TRBJ2-3; 9 bases are shared with TRBD2. Germline CDR1 is LNHNV and CDR2 is YYDKDF (reference sequence). J lost 0 bases, V lost 1 base, and 5 bases had no gene match. The CDR3 runs 17 residues. The CDR3: CATSRGSSGASTDTQYF. The CDR3 nucleotides read TGTGCCACCAGCAGAGGTTCTAGCGGGGCTAGCACAGATACGCAGTATTTT.

The V call is TRBV11-2, the J call TRBJ2-7; no clear D. The CDR3 length is 11 residues. Trimming pared 6 bases from V and 7 bases from J, leaving 10 bases between. Germline CDR1 SGHAT, CDR2 FQNNGV. The CDR3 protein is CASSPKSEQYF. The CDR3 nucleotides read TGTGCCAGCAGTCCTAAATCTGAGCAGTACTTC.

This clone was seen just once. The chain employs TRBV6-6 and TRBJ1-1; D is unresolved. V lost 6 bases and J lost 1, with 12 bases in between. The CDR3 extends over 14 amino acids. Germline lookup yields CDR1 MNHNY and CDR2 SVGAGI (reference sequence). The CDR3 loop is CASRRPSGNTEAFF. In nucleotides, the CDR3 is TGTGCCAGCAGACGACCATCAGGGAACACTGAAGCTTTCTTT.

This clone came up a few times. This chain uses TRBV6-5 with TRBJ2-7, with 9 bases aligning to TRBD2. Trimming at V came to 2 bases and at J to 3 bases, leaving 8 bases not matched to a gene. The V gene's germline CDR1 is MNHEY and CDR2 SVGAGI. The CDR3 extends over 16 amino acids. CDR3: CASSYGAGGPGYEQYF. The CDR3 DNA reads as TGTGCCAGCAGTTACGGTGCGGGAGGGCCGGGCTACGAGCAGTACTTC.

This clone was counted a single time. The chain uses TRBV19 and TRBJ2-5; TRBD2 agrees at 10 bases. V was clipped by 1 base and J by 2 bases; unmatched bases: 4. The CDR3 totals 16 residues. CDR1 and CDR2 from the germline V gene are LNHDA and SQIVND (reference sequence). The CDR3 reads CASSIAVLAGQETQYF. For the CDR3, the DNA is TGTGCCAGTAGTATAGCCGTACTAGCGGGACAAGAGACCCAGTACTTC.

Here the CDR3 reads CASSSTGRGSYNEQFF. CDR3 in DNA: TGTGCCAGCAGCTCGACAGGGAGAGGCTCCTACAATGAGCAGTTCTTC. The chain carries TRBV28 and TRBJ2-1; 7 positions match TRBD1. The CDR3 runs to 16 residues. The V gene's germline CDR1 is MDHEN and CDR2 SYDVKM. After removal of 6 bases from V and 0 bases from J, the junction contained 8 bases not matched to a gene. The whole variable domain, filled in from reference TRBV28 and TRBJ2-1, reads DVKVTQSSRYLVKRTGEKVFLECVQDMDHENMFWYRQDPGLGLRLIYFSYDVKMKEKGDIPEGYSVSREKKERFSLILESASTNQTSMYLCASSSTGRGSYNEQFFGPGTRLTVL.

The chain uses TRBV5-1 and TRBJ2-7, with 8 bases that match TRBD2. The CDR3 is 14 amino acids. The V segment lost 4 bases and the J segment 5 bases; nucleotides outside the gene matches: 8. The germline CDR1 and CDR2 sequences are SGHRS and YFSETQ. The CDR3 DNA is TGCGCCAGCAGCGCAGGGACTAGTCTAAACGAGCAGTACTTC. Translation gives CASSAGTSLNEQYF.

The genes are TRBV7-2 and TRBJ2-1, with 7 bases identical to TRBD2. The V segment lost 5 bases and the J segment 7 bases; nucleotides outside the gene matches: 5. The length of the CDR3 is 13 residues. The germline V gene has CDR1 SGHTA and CDR2 FQGNSA. DNA for the CDR3: TGTGCCAGCAGCCGAGGACTAGTGAATGAGCAGTTCTTC. Encoded protein: CASSRGLVNEQFF.

On this clone: Other DNA sequences from this sample encode an identical CDR3 as well. This chain connects TRBV5-6 to TRBJ2-5; D may be TRBD1 or TRBD2 (5 bases each). The CDR3 spans 14 residues. The germline V and J ends were trimmed by 3 bases and 2 bases, with 11 bases remaining between them. The V gene's germline CDR1 is SGHDT and CDR2 YYEEEE. The CDR3 sequence is CASSWGSHQETQYF. The CDR3, as DNA: TGTGCCAGCAGCTGGGGGAGCCATCAAGAGACCCAGTACTTC. Based on the CDR3 plus reference TRBV5-6 and TRBJ2-5, the full variable domain is DAGVTQSPTHLIKTRGQQVTLRCSPKSGHDTVSWYQQALGQGPQFIFQYYEEEERQRGNFPDRFSGHQFPNYSSELNVNALLLGDSALYLCASSWGSHQETQYFGPGTRLLVL.

This CDR3 is CSVVRDRADTQYF. The CDR3 DNA reads TGCAGCGTTGTGAGGGACAGGGCAGATACGCAGTATTTT. The V and J genes are TRBV29-1 and TRBJ2-3, with 9 bases identical to TRBD1. V dropped 4 bases and J dropped 4; count of bases not matched to a gene: 3. The germline CDR1 and CDR2 sequences are SQVTM and ANQGSEA. This CDR3 has 13 amino acids.

The chain recombines TRBV14 with TRBJ1-2; D perhaps matches TRBD1 (6 bases). V was pared by 4 bases and J by 4 bases, with 13 bases between. Germline CDR1 reads SGHDN; CDR2 reads FVKESK. The CDR3 loop spans 14 amino acids. This CDR3 reads CASSPNRDSYGYTF. The CDR3 DNA follows: TGTGCCAGCAGCCCAAACAGGGATAGCTATGGCTACACCTTC.